This T cell receptor (beta chain) was captured by sequencing in a study of molecular identifiers for immune sequencing clone quantification. This clonotype appeared a few times. Generation of bulk TCR libraries relied on previously described methods and listed TCR primers. A single record per CDR3 protein comes from TCRdb applying MiXCR to the PCR reads. The sample consists of about 630,000 distinct CDR3 sequences, about 25% of them appearing once. The CDR3 totals 13 residues. Germline CDR1 is LGHNT and CDR2 is FRNRAP. Trimming removed 6 bases at V and 3 bases at J, with 11 bases between. The chain has TRBV12-5 and TRBJ2-5; tentative D call: TRBD2 (5 bases). The sequenced material came from naive CD8+ T cells from blood, with Jurkat cell RNA spiked in. The subset here: FACS-sorted CD8+CD4-CCR7+CD45RA+ naive T cells. The sequence was collected from a human donor in good health. Some libraries in this study had Jurkat cell RNA spiked in. CDR3 amino acids: CASGPTGKETQYF. CDR3 nucleotides: TGTGCTAGTGGACCTACGGGAAAAGAGACCCAGTACTTC.